This is a list of T cell receptor beta chains from one sample in a study of T cell responses to AZD1222 COVID-19 vaccine. Sequencing was performed with immunoSEQ multiplex PCR; in TCRdb, only in-frame clones are kept and a portion is missing. The sample shows about 130,000 clones, roughly 92% of them seen only once. The sequences come from peripheral blood, collected on day 0 of AZD1222 vaccination. Receptors originate from an adult in good health. The conserved cysteine and the conserved F or W are not part of the CDR3 here. The order of the fields is clone size, V gene, J gene, CDR3 protein. A clone size is listed for some rows: how often the clone was seen (once, few, many), or a class if it is expanded.

abundance: -
v_gene: TRBV9
j_gene: TRBJ1-5
CDR3aa: ASSVGQGSQPQH

abundance: -
v_gene: TRBV4-1
j_gene: TRBJ2-7
CDR3aa: ASSQDRSGREQY

abundance: -
v_gene: TRBV30
j_gene: TRBJ1-1
CDR3aa: AWGTQGGGWRAF

abundance: -
v_gene: TRBV4-1
j_gene: TRBJ1-1
CDR3aa: ASSQREVGPEAF

abundance: -
v_gene: TRBV7-7
j_gene: TRBJ2-2
CDR3aa: ASSRDRGDTGELF

abundance: -
v_gene: TRBV19
j_gene: TRBJ1-1
CDR3aa: ASSIGGGTEAF

abundance: -
v_gene: TRBV27
j_gene: TRBJ1-3
CDR3aa: ASSLSNRELSGNTIY

abundance: -
v_gene: TRBV7-9
j_gene: TRBJ2-1
CDR3aa: ASSSRKGLVPYNEQF

abundance: -
v_gene: TRBV15
j_gene: TRBJ1-1
CDR3aa: ATSRDLANTEAF

abundance: few
v_gene: TRBV9
j_gene: TRBJ2-3
CDR3aa: ASSDNRQDTQY

abundance: -
v_gene: TRBV9
j_gene: TRBJ2-1
CDR3aa: ASSPGSGNEQF

abundance: -
v_gene: TRBV25-1
j_gene: TRBJ1-1
CDR3aa: ASSEGVGMNTEAF

abundance: -
v_gene: TRBV7-6
j_gene: TRBJ1-1
CDR3aa: ASSPATGTGNTEAF

abundance: -
v_gene: TRBV18
j_gene: TRBJ2-1
CDR3aa: ASARTQINDEQF

abundance: few
v_gene: TRBV5-1
j_gene: TRBJ2-5
CDR3aa: ASSFGETQY

abundance: -
v_gene: TRBV29-1
j_gene: TRBJ1-1
CDR3aa: SGVGGRTEAF

abundance: -
v_gene: TRBV6-5
j_gene: TRBJ1-5
CDR3aa: ASSYLSGEDQPQH

abundance: -
v_gene: TRBV20-1
j_gene: TRBJ2-7
CDR3aa: SASRPYEQY

abundance: -
v_gene: TRBV7-3
j_gene: TRBJ2-5
CDR3aa: ASSEREGGTQY

abundance: -
v_gene: TRBV19
j_gene: TRBJ1-2
CDR3aa: ASNPRGRADGYT

abundance: -
v_gene: TRBV5-5
j_gene: TRBJ1-1
CDR3aa: ASSLANLNLNTEAF

abundance: -
v_gene: TRBV7-2
j_gene: TRBJ1-5
CDR3aa: ASSFGTATQPQH

abundance: -
v_gene: TRBV2
j_gene: TRBJ1-2
CDR3aa: ASRLSGPKLYGYT

abundance: -
v_gene: TRBV9
j_gene: TRBJ2-7
CDR3aa: ASSVGISGATYEQY

abundance: -
v_gene: TRBV3-1/TRBV3-2
j_gene: TRBJ1-4
CDR3aa: ASSPSLSNEKLF

abundance: once
v_gene: TRBV7-3
j_gene: TRBJ1-2
CDR3aa: ASSSGTGNYGYT

abundance: -
v_gene: TRBV24-1
j_gene: TRBJ2-2
CDR3aa: ATSDATSGRGTGELF

abundance: once
v_gene: TRBV5-4
j_gene: TRBJ2-1
CDR3aa: ASSLASGSFYNEQF

abundance: -
v_gene: TRBV5-4
j_gene: TRBJ2-3
CDR3aa: ASSRKERGTDTQY

abundance: -
v_gene: TRBV30
j_gene: TRBJ1-2
CDR3aa: AWNSAGGYT

abundance: -
v_gene: TRBV20-1
j_gene: TRBJ2-1
CDR3aa: SASGGVPSYNEQF

abundance: -
v_gene: TRBV3-1/TRBV3-2
j_gene: TRBJ2-1
CDR3aa: ASSPKGRGGPDEQF

abundance: -
v_gene: TRBV6-5
j_gene: TRBJ2-7
CDR3aa: ASEGLRGPADEQY

abundance: once
v_gene: TRBV20-1
j_gene: TRBJ2-1
CDR3aa: SARVGNGQF

abundance: -
v_gene: TRBV29-1
j_gene: TRBJ2-5
CDR3aa: SVDRTETQY

abundance: -
v_gene: TRBV11-2
j_gene: TRBJ2-7
CDR3aa: ASSFRRQGEQY

abundance: -
v_gene: TRBV4-3
j_gene: TRBJ2-7
CDR3aa: ASSFGMGYEQY

abundance: -
v_gene: TRBV18
j_gene: TRBJ1-4
CDR3aa: ASSPTGRIEKLF

abundance: -
v_gene: TRBV7-9
j_gene: TRBJ2-2
CDR3aa: ASSLSVGGANTGELF

abundance: -
v_gene: TRBV7-8
j_gene: TRBJ1-2
CDR3aa: ASSSTRARFEGYT

abundance: -
v_gene: TRBV24-1
j_gene: TRBJ2-2
CDR3aa: ATSDLKGRAGELF

abundance: -
v_gene: TRBV18
j_gene: TRBJ2-3
CDR3aa: ASSPTPGFNTDTQY

abundance: once
v_gene: TRBV30
j_gene: TRBJ1-4
CDR3aa: AWRATGRTEFEKLF